This TCR beta chain was captured in a study of blood T cell repertoires in COVID-19. Background on the study: COVID-19 samples collected from the United States, Italy and Spain covered acute and convalescent phases.

In germline, CDR1 is WNHNN, CDR2 SYGVQD (reference sequence). The CDR3 is made up of 14 amino acids. With V trimmed by 6 bases and J by 4 bases, 5 bases remained unmatched. Data came from immunoSEQ multiplex PCR; TCRdb stores just in-frame clones and leaves some out. Of over 50,000 clones in the sample, roughly 84% were seen once. Seattle enrolled patients during active infection and tracked them longitudinally. The sequence derives from a man aged 55-75 years with COVID-19, enrolled during active disease. The chain recombines TRBV10-1 with TRBJ1-1, with 10 nucleotides matching TRBD1. What was sequenced was peripheral blood. CDR3 in DNA: TGCGCCAGCAGCTATGACAGGGGGCCCACTGAAGCTTTCTTT. It yields the protein CASSYDRGPTEAFF.